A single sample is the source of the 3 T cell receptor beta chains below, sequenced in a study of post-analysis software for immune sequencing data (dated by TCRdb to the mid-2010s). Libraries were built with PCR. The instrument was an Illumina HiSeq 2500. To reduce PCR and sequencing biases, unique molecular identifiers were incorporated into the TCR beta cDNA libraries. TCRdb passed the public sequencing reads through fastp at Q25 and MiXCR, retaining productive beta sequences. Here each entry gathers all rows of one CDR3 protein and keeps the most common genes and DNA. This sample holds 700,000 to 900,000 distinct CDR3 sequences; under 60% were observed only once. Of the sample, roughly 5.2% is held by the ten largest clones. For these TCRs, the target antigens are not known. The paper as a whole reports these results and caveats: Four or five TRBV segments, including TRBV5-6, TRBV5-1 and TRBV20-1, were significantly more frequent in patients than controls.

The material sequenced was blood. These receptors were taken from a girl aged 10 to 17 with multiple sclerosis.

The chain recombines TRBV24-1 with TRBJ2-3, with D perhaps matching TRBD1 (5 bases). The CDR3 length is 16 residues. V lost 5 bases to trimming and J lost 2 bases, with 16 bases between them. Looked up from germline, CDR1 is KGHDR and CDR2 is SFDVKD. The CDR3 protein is CATSVGQGPHTDTQYF. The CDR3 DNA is TGTGCCACCAGTGTGGGGCAGGGCCCACACACAGATACGCAGTATTTT.

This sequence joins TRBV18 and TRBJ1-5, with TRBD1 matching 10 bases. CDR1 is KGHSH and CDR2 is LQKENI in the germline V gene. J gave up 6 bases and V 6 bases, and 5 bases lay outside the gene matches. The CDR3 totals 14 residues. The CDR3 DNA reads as TGTGCCAGCTCGCCGACAGGGGGCTTTCAGCCCCAGCATTTT. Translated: CASSPTGGFQPQHF.

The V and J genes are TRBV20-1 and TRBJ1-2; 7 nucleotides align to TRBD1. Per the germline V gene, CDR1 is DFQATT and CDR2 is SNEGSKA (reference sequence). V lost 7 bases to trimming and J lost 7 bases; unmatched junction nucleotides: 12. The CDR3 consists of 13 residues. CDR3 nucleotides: TGCAGTGGACAGGGAGGCTTACGGGTTGGCTACACCTTC. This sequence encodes CSGQGGLRVGYTF.